This T cell receptor (beta chain) is from a study of cytomegalovirus exposure and HLA in healthy donors. From germline, CDR1 is MNHNS and CDR2 SASEGT. This CDR3 is built from 15 residues. The J segment lost 2 bases and the V segment lost 5 bases, leaving 6 bases of the junction unmatched. Researchers ran the PCR with 60 Vbeta and 13 Jbeta primers. Repertoires were generated with immunoSEQ multiplex PCR, while TCRdb's copy carries only in-frame clones and drops some. Among about 160,000 clones listed, around 78% were seen once. This chain connects TRBV6-1 to TRBJ2-3; 8 bases are shared with TRBD2. This sequence was found in a woman aged 35 to 49 in good health and CMV-seronegative. The sample was PBMCs. DNA of the CDR3: TGTGCCAGCAGTCAAGACGGGAGGGCCACAGATACGCAGTATTTT. It specifies CASSQDGRATDTQYF.